One sample yielded the 14 T cell receptor beta chains listed below, sequenced in a study of somatic mutations in cytotoxic T cells in rheumatoid arthritis. The method was immunoSEQ multiplex PCR; TCRdb's version includes in-frame clones alone and lacks a portion of them. The repertoire holds roughly 35,000 clones, under 90% seen once, with about 3.2% in the top ten. Sample: CD8+ T cells sorted from blood. The receptors originated from a man in his forties in good health.

V is TRBV19 and J is TRBJ1-5, with 11 bases fitting TRBD1. The ends lost 2 bases at V and 1 base at J; junction bases unmatched: 10. The CDR3 runs to 19 residues. Germline-derived CDR1 and CDR2 are LNHDA and SQIVND (reference sequence). CDR3 residues: CASSIPGQGVYPSNQPQHF. The CDR3 DNA is TGTGCCAGTAGTATACCGGGACAGGGGGTTTATCCGAGCAATCAGCCCCAGCATTTT.

The chain carries TRBV28 and TRBJ1-1, with a weak D call TRBD1 (6 bases). Germline V lookup: CDR1 MDHEN, CDR2 SYDVKM. The CDR3 is 13 residues long. The V end was cut by 5 bases, the J end by 5 bases, with 12 bases between. For the CDR3, the DNA is TGTGCCAGCAGTCAGGGGCGAACGACTGAAGCTTTCTTT. It yields the protein CASSQGRTTEAFF.

This chain links TRBV5-1 with TRBJ2-3; 7 nucleotides agree with TRBD2. J lost 5 bases, V lost 8 bases, and 8 bases had no gene match. The CDR3 has 13 amino acids. CDR1 is SGHRS, CDR2 YFSETQ, per germline. In nucleotides, the CDR3 is TGCGCCAGTCGGGGGGAGCTCGGAGATACGCAGTATTTT. Residues: CASRGELGDTQYF.

The genes are TRBV5-1 and TRBJ1-4; a possible D gene is TRBD1 (5 bases). V lost 6 bases to trimming and J lost 4 bases, with 13 bases between them. The CDR3 has 14 residues. Germline-derived CDR1 and CDR2 are SGHRS and YFSETQ. CDR3 DNA: TGCGCCAGCACACAAGTCGGGGGTAATGAAAAACTGTTTTTT. It encodes CASTQVGGNEKLFF.

The rearrangement links TRBV5-5 to TRBJ2-7; TRBD1 agrees at 8 bases. Per the germline V gene, CDR1 is SGHKS and CDR2 is YYEKEE (reference sequence). V lost 0 bases and J lost 4; bases outside the gene matches: 3. The CDR3 length is 14 residues. The CDR3 DNA reads TGTGCCAGCAGCTTGGCCACAGGGGGTTACGAGCAGTACTTC. It yields the protein CASSLATGGYEQYF.

The chain employs TRBV7-2 and TRBJ2-2; D remains unclear. Trimming pared 7 bases from V and 2 bases from J, leaving 14 bases between. This CDR3 is built from 15 residues. Germline loops: CDR1 SGHTA, CDR2 FQGNSA. For the CDR3, the DNA is TGTGCCAGCACCATCAAGGGTAGAAACACCGGGGAGCTGTTTTTT. This gives the protein CASTIKGRNTGELFF.

J is TRBJ2-1 and V is TRBV6-5; tentatively, D is TRBD2 (7 bases). The CDR3 covers 14 residues. The germline V and J ends were trimmed by 4 bases and 6 bases, with 13 bases remaining between them. Per the germline V gene, CDR1 is MNHEY and CDR2 is SVGAGI. The CDR3 DNA sequence: TGTGCCAGCAGTTCGGGGGGCGGAAGCAATGAGCAGTTCTTC. Translation: CASSSGGGSNEQFF.

The gene calls are TRBV2 and TRBJ2-1; 12 bases agree with TRBD2. The CDR3 spans 15 residues. The ends lost 11 bases at V and 3 bases at J; junction bases unmatched: 8. Germline-derived CDR1 and CDR2 are SNHLY and FYNNEI. The CDR3 here is CAGGLAGGLYNEQFF. Here the CDR3 DNA reads TGTGCCGGAGGGCTAGCGGGAGGGCTCTACAATGAGCAGTTCTTC.

V is TRBV11-1 and J is TRBJ2-7, with TRBD1 matching over 9 bases. V was pared by 5 bases and J by 3 bases, with 5 bases of the junction left unmatched. The CDR3 length is 14 residues. CDR1 is SGHAT, CDR2 FQDESV, per germline (reference sequence). CDR3 protein: CASSPRDRVYEQYF. In DNA, the CDR3 is TGTGCCAGCAGCCCACGGGACAGGGTCTACGAGCAGTACTTC.

The chain employs TRBV4-3 and TRBJ1-2; 7 bases align to TRBD1. This CDR3 spans 16 amino acids. Per the germline V gene, CDR1 is LGHNA and CDR2 is YSLEER. The trim removed 0 bases at V and 2 bases at J, leaving 6 bases unmatched. CDR3 nucleotides: TGCGCCAGCAGCCAAGAGCGACAGGGCAAGAACTATGGCTACACCTTC. Translated: CASSQERQGKNYGYTF.

V and J are TRBV19 and TRBJ1-4; D gene unclear. Germline CDR1 is LNHDA and CDR2 is SQIVND (reference sequence). The length of the CDR3 is 15 residues. V lost 9 bases to trimming and J lost 0 bases, with 14 bases between them. The CDR3 is CASQSLRATNEKLFF. CDR3 nucleotides: TGTGCCAGCCAGTCCCTCCGGGCAACTAATGAAAAACTGTTTTTT.

V gene TRBV19 combines with J gene TRBJ1-2, with no clear D. With 5 bases removed from V and 2 bases from J, the gap between germline ends came to 12 bases. The germline V gene encodes CDR1 LNHDA and CDR2 SQIVND (reference sequence). This CDR3 comprises 14 residues. CDR3 nucleotides: TGTGCCAGTAGTTTGGCAAGTACAAACTATGGCTACACCTTC. This sequence encodes CASSLASTNYGYTF.

The table lists this clone with a count of one. The chain joins TRBV20-1 to TRBJ2-7; D remains unclear. The CDR3 has 10 amino acids. V shed 5 bases and J shed 2 bases, with 4 bases lying between them. CDR1 DFQATT and CDR2 SNEGSKA come from the germline V gene (reference sequence). CDR3 region: CSAGAYEQYF. The CDR3 coding sequence is TGCAGTGCTGGTGCCTACGAGCAGTACTTC.

The V gene is TRBV27, the J gene TRBJ1-1; the D is unclear. CDR1 and CDR2 from the germline V gene are MNHEY and SMNVEV (reference sequence). The CDR3 is made up of 15 amino acids. V shed 3 bases and J shed 0 bases, with 11 bases lying between them. In DNA form, the CDR3 reads TGTGCCAGCAGTTTCGGCCCTCTCCTGAACACTGAAGCTTTCTTT. Its protein product is CASSFGPLLNTEAFF.